This T cell receptor beta chain was captured in a study of shared clonotypes between healthy human individuals. Deep level was the assay's run setting. Roughly 210 ng DNA, about 33,000 T cell genomes, went into each sorted-subset replicate PCR. This table comes from immunoSEQ multiplex PCR, and its TCRdb copy is limited to in-frame clones, with some not included. Of millions of clones listed, roughly 94% were seen once; the top ten hold 0.1% to 0.15%. This clone was seen just once. The CDR3 covers 14 residues. Trimming pared 5 bases from V and 6 bases from J, leaving 17 bases between. Germline V gene sequence: CDR1 MNHEY, CDR2 SMNVEV (reference sequence).

The J gene is TRBJ2-7, the V gene TRBV27; possibly TRBD2 for D (6 bases). Sequenced sample: naive CD4+ T cells sorted from blood. Subset in this sample: CD45RA+ positively selected. This clonotype was sampled from a man younger than 30 in good health. The CDR3 region has the DNA TGTGCCAGCAGTCCCATGTTGGGGGGTACCGAGCAGTACTTC. This sequence encodes CASSPMLGGTEQYF.